Listed below are T cell receptor beta chains from one sample, sequenced in a study of T cell repertoires in cytomegalovirus infection. MiXCR, applied by TCRdb to the reads, yields one record per CDR3 protein. The repertoire holds 450,000 to 550,000 distinct CDR3 sequences, with 16% as singletons. Sequenced input: CD8+ T cells from PBMCs. The receptors originated from a human donor in good health (CMV status not recorded). Some clones in this sample may be carry-over from other donors' samples. The CDR3 runs from the conserved cysteine through the conserved F or W. The order of the fields is clone size, D gene, J gene, V gene, CDR3 DNA, CDR3 protein. The D gene is left open where the match is weak. Clone size is given for some rows only: seen once, a few or many times, or a class if the clone is expanded.

>many|NA|TRBJ2-2|TRBV7-8
TGTGCCAGCAGCTGGGGGGACACCGGGGAGCTGTTTTTT
CASSWGDTGELFF
>many|TRBD1|TRBJ1-5|TRBV27
TGTGCCAGCACCTTGACAGGGGGCGCAAATCAGCCCCAGCATTTT
CASTLTGGANQPQHF
>NA|TRBD2|TRBJ2-7|TRBV5-1
TGCGCCAGCAGCTTCTCTCTAGCGGGAGCCCCCTACGAGCAGTACTTC
CASSFSLAGAPYEQYF
>NA|NA|TRBJ1-2|TRBV29-1
TGCAGCGTTGAAGATCGGGGGCCCCGGTACACCTTC
CSVEDRGPRYTF
>many|TRBD1|TRBJ1-1|TRBV28
TGTGCCAGCAGCTTAGGACAGGGGTTGAACACTGAAGCTTTCTTT
CASSLGQGLNTEAFF
>many|TRBD1|TRBJ1-2|TRBV7-8
TGTGCCAGCAGCCAAGTCGGGACAGGGGGCTATGGCTACACCTTC
CASSQVGTGGYGYTF
>NA|NA|TRBJ2-5|TRBV27
TGTGCCAGCAGTCCAACCCCCAGGGGAGGAGAGACCCAGTACTTC
CASSPTPRGGETQYF
>NA|TRBD2|TRBJ2-7|TRBV27
TGTGCCAGCAGTTTCTCGGCGGGGACTAGGGCCTACGAGCAGTACTTC
CASSFSAGTRAYEQYF
>NA|NA|TRBJ2-7|TRBV27
TGTGCCAGCAGTCCACCCCCCCCGGCTAGGTACGAGCAGTACTTC
CASSPPPPARYEQYF
>NA|TRBD2|TRBJ2-7|TRBV20-1
TGCAGTGCTAGAGATCCTCTAGCGGGCCCCCTATTCTACGAGCAGTACTTC
CSARDPLAGPLFYEQYF
>many|TRBD1|TRBJ1-2|TRBV7-9
TGTGCCAGCAGCATACCATCCCGGGACAGGGGGCGAGATGGCTACACCTTC
CASSIPSRDRGRDGYTF
>few|NA|TRBJ2-7|TRBV19
TGTGCCAGTAGTATAGTACAGGGACCACGCTACGAGCAGTACTTC
CASSIVQGPRYEQYF
>many|TRBD2|TRBJ2-7|TRBV28
TGTGCCAGCAGCTCCGGGACTAGCGCTTCCTACGAGCAGTACTTC
CASSSGTSASYEQYF
>many|TRBD1|TRBJ2-7|TRBV2
TGTGCCAACCTTGGGACAGCCTCCTCCTACGAGCAGTACTTC
CANLGTASSYEQYF
>many|NA|TRBJ2-7|TRBV29-1
TGCAGCGTCGAGGGTTGGGGGTCTCGGGATAACGAGCAGTACTTC
CSVEGWGSRDNEQYF
>NA|NA|TRBJ2-3|TRBV4-1
TGCGCCAGCAGCCAATTTGGGTCAGCTGAGACAGATACGCAGTATTTT
CASSQFGSAETDTQYF
>few|TRBD2|TRBJ2-1|TRBV7-9
TGTGCCAGCAGTCCGGGACTAGTGGCCTACAATGAGCAGTTCTTC
CASSPGLVAYNEQFF
>NA|NA|TRBJ1-1|TRBV19
TGTGCCAGTAGTATATGGTCGAACACTGAAGCTTTCTTT
CASSIWSNTEAFF
>few|NA|TRBJ1-5|TRBV24-1
TGTGCCACCAGTGACTGGAGCAGCAATCAGCCCCAGCATTTT
CATSDWSSNQPQHF
>many|TRBD1|TRBJ2-7|TRBV6-1
TGTGCCTCGACAGGGGCTTCTGAAGAGCAGTACTTC
CASTGASEEQYF